This entry lists 18 T cell receptor beta chains sequenced from one sample in a study of T cell responses to AZD1222 COVID-19 vaccine (TCRdb year 2021). In the paper's terms, the time point label means: baseline before first vaccination. The library was built by means of the immunoSEQ multiplex PCR assay. The immuneACCESS repertoire file appears here via TCRdb, limited to in-frame rearrangements. These files lack a portion of the clones; in checked studies, under half of the deficit traces to unresolved V genes, and the cause of the others is not known. The sample table shows 130,000 to 150,000 clones, and more than 85% are seen once. The ten biggest clones cover 2.5% to 3.5% of the sample. Sequencing used peripheral blood, obtained on day 0 of AZD1222 vaccination. All receptors derive from an adult in good health.

The chain carries TRBV20-1 and TRBJ2-2; D gene uncertain. This CDR3 region has 15 residues. The V and J ends lost 3 bases and 0 bases respectively, with 11 bases between them. Germline values: CDR1 DFQATT, CDR2 SNEGSKA (reference sequence). Here the CDR3 reads CSASMVGSNTGELFF. The CDR3 DNA sequence: TGCAGTGCTAGTATGGTGGGTTCGAACACCGGGGAGCTGTTTTTT.

The genes are TRBV5-6 and TRBJ1-1; possible D gene TRBD1, 6 bases. The CDR3 length is 13 residues. Trimming shortened V by 5 bases and J by 4 bases, and 12 bases separated the two germline ends. Per germline, CDR1 SGHDT and CDR2 YYEEEE. The CDR3 DNA reads TGTGCCAGCAGGCAGGGGACGATCACTGAAGCTTTCTTT. Residues: CASRQGTITEAFF. Complete variable domain (other parts from reference TRBV5-6 and TRBJ1-1): DAGVTQSPTHLIKTRGQQVTLRCSPKSGHDTVSWYQQALGQGPQFIFQYYEEEERQRGNFPDRFSGHQFPNYSSELNVNALLLGDSALYLCASRQGTITEAFFGQGTRLTVV.

The chain carries TRBV19 and TRBJ2-7, with a possible D match to TRBD1 (6 bases). The CDR3 has 15 amino acids. V gave up 1 base and J gave up 0 bases, with 10 bases separating them. Germline CDR1 reads LNHDA; CDR2 reads SQIVND (reference sequence). CDR3 sequence: CASSIVPRGSYEQYF. DNA for the CDR3: TGTGCCAGTAGTATAGTTCCCAGGGGCTCCTACGAGCAGTACTTC.

The chain joins TRBV7-6 to TRBJ1-2; D not certain. The V end was cut by 1 base, the J end by 2 bases, with 5 bases between. In germline, CDR1 is SGHVS, CDR2 FNYEAQ. The CDR3 runs to 13 residues. The CDR3 loop is CASSLGLNYGYTF. The CDR3 DNA follows: TGTGCCAGCAGCTTAGGTCTCAACTATGGCTACACCTTC.

The chain uses TRBV7-3 and TRBJ1-5, with 7 bases identical to TRBD1. CDR1 SGHTA and CDR2 FQGTGA come from the germline V gene. This CDR3 region has 17 residues. The junction had 9 bases not matched to a gene; V was cut back by 2 bases and J by 2 bases. The chain's CDR3 is CASSLGQERGGNQPQHF. The CDR3 coding sequence is TGTGCCAGCAGCTTAGGACAGGAACGGGGGGGCAATCAGCCCCAGCATTTT.

The chain employs TRBV5-1 and TRBJ2-3, with 7 positions matching TRBD1. Losses at the gene ends were 4 bases for V and 0 bases for J; bases not matched to a gene: 2. CDR1 SGHRS and CDR2 YFSETQ come from the germline V gene. The CDR3 contains 14 residues. CDR3 sequence: CASSLDRSTDTQYF. DNA of the CDR3: TGCGCCAGCAGCCTGGACAGGAGCACAGATACGCAGTATTTT.

This sequence joins TRBV7-9 and TRBJ1-1, with TRBD1 matching over 8 bases. Germline loops: CDR1 SEHNR, CDR2 FQNEAQ (reference sequence). The CDR3 runs to 15 residues. The trim removed 3 bases at V and 1 base at J, leaving 4 bases unmatched. The CDR3 sequence: CASSFSGGWNTEAFF. As DNA, the CDR3 is TGTGCCAGCAGCTTTTCAGGGGGCTGGAACACTGAAGCTTTCTTT.

This clone was found once. This chain connects TRBV7-2 to TRBJ2-2, with a weak D call TRBD1 (5 bases). CDR1 and CDR2 from the germline V gene are SGHTA and FQGNSA. This CDR3 region has 16 residues. V gave up 1 base and J gave up 2 bases, with 11 bases separating them. The CDR3 protein is CASSLVRTRNTGELFF. The CDR3 DNA reads as TGTGCCAGCAGCTTAGTGCGGACAAGAAACACCGGGGAGCTGTTTTTT.

The chain employs TRBV12-5 and TRBJ2-5; the D is unclear. Germline V CDR1 and CDR2: LGHNT, FRNRAP. Trimming shortened V by 0 bases and J by 4 bases, and 12 bases separated the two germline ends. CDR3 size: 15 residues. This CDR3 is CASGLVAVGSETQYF. The CDR3, as DNA: TGTGCTAGTGGTTTGGTAGCCGTCGGATCAGAGACCCAGTACTTC.

The chain carries TRBV30 and TRBJ2-2; 9 bases match TRBD1. The germline CDR1 and CDR2 sequences are GTSNPN and SVGIG (reference sequence). V shed 7 bases and J 4 bases; nucleotides not matched to a gene: 7. CDR3 size: 14 residues. CDR3 coding DNA: TGTGCCTACCCGGGACAGGGTCGCACCGGGGAGCTGTTTTTT. This translates into CAYPGQGRTGELFF.

This clone was recorded a few times. This specimen includes other DNA sequences encoding the same CDR3. The chain joins TRBV6-5 to TRBJ1-1; a possible D gene is TRBD1 (5 bases). CDR3 length: 13 amino acids. V was shortened by 2 bases and J by 1 base, with 5 bases between the two germline ends. CDR1 and CDR2 (germline): MNHEY, SVGAGI. CDR3 nucleotide sequence: TGTGCCAGCAGTTACGGACAGAACACTGAAGCTTTCTTT. Translation: CASSYGQNTEAFF.

The CDR3 sequence is CASTPRRGGRSYNEQFF. Written as DNA, the CDR3 is TGTGCCAGCACCCCACGGAGAGGCGGACGGTCCTACAATGAGCAGTTCTTC. The chain employs TRBV5-4 and TRBJ2-1; D unresolved. Germline loops: CDR1 SGHNT, CDR2 YYREEE (reference sequence). The CDR3 loop spans 17 amino acids. The V and J ends lost 6 bases and 1 base respectively, with 20 bases between them.

The chain employs TRBV28 and TRBJ2-5; D not certain. CDR3 length equals 14 residues. The V and J ends lost 3 bases and 5 bases respectively, with 13 bases between them. The germline CDR1 and CDR2 sequences are MDHEN and SYDVKM. This CDR3 reads CASSFQRPQETQYF. The DNA of the CDR3 is TGTGCCAGCAGTTTTCAGCGCCCACAGGAGACCCAGTACTTC.

V is TRBV19 and J is TRBJ2-7; no definite D call. With 3 bases removed from V and 0 bases from J, the gap between germline ends came to 9 bases. Germline CDR1 and CDR2: LNHDA and SQIVND (reference sequence). The CDR3 has 14 residues. This chain's CDR3 is CASSIDFSSYEQYF. CDR3 nucleotide sequence: TGTGCCAGTAGTATTGACTTTAGCTCCTACGAGCAGTACTTC.

A single count supports this clone. The chain has TRBV15 and TRBJ2-3; 8 bases line up with TRBD2. The CDR3 loop spans 16 amino acids. V trimming: 1 base; J trimming: 3 bases; junction bases outside the gene matches: 6. Germline V CDR1 and CDR2: LNHNV, YYDKDF (reference sequence). CDR3 sequence reads: CATSRVAGSGTDTQYF. The CDR3 DNA follows: TGTGCCACCAGCAGAGTAGCGGGGTCCGGTACAGATACGCAGTATTTT. The complete variable domain, with remaining parts taken from reference TRBV15 and TRBJ2-3, reads DAMVIQNPRYQVTQFGKPVTLSCSQTLNHNVMYWYQQKSSQAPKLLFHYYDKDFNNEADTPDNFQSRRPNTSFCFLDIRSPGLGDTAMYLCATSRVAGSGTDTQYFGPGTRLTVL.

The chain couples TRBV7-9 to TRBJ2-1; a weak D match, TRBD2 (5 bases). The V gene's germline CDR1 is SEHNR and CDR2 FQNEAQ (reference sequence). CDR3 length: 15 amino acids. Trimming pared 4 bases from V and 5 bases from J, leaving 15 bases between. Here the CDR3 reads CASSSPAEGNNEQFF. The CDR3 bases are TGTGCCAGCAGCTCCCCTGCCGAGGGTAACAATGAGCAGTTCTTC.

The chain joins TRBV2 to TRBJ1-4; possible D gene TRBD1, 5 bases. CDR1 is SNHLY, CDR2 FYNNEI, per germline. This CDR3 comprises 14 residues. Between the trimmed V and J ends, which lost 1 base and 8 bases, there was a span of 11 bases. CDR3 in DNA: TGTGCCAGCAGTGAAGGGGACCTTGGGGAAAAACTGTTTTTT. Its protein product is CASSEGDLGEKLFF.

The chain has TRBV23-1 and TRBJ2-5, with a tentative D call TRBD2 (5 bases). Being an ORF, TRBV23-1 has a function that is uncertain. V was clipped by 0 bases and J by 1 base, with 9 bases between them. This CDR3 comprises 15 residues. The CDR3 DNA reads TGCGCCAGCAGTCAATCTGACTACCCCCAAGAGACCCAGTACTTC. Its protein is CASSQSDYPQETQYF.